This is a list of T cell receptor beta chains from one sample in a study of blood T cells in healthy people across ages. From the 5' RACE reads, TCRdb called clonotypes with MiXCR, one entry per CDR3 protein. The sample carries approximately 1.5 million distinct CDR3 sequences, roughly 43% recorded once. Material for sequencing was blood. Receptor source: a woman between 18 and 30 years old in good health. CDR3s include the opening cysteine and the closing phenylalanine or tryptophan. D genes are given only for firm matches. The size entry is marked missing in some rows and otherwise reads once, few, many or a size class.

>few|NA|TRBJ2-1|TRBV3-1
CASSPGVTRKQFF
TGTGCCAGCAGCCCAGGGGTGACAAGGAAGCAGTTCTTC
>NA|NA|TRBJ1-5|TRBV4-1
CASSQGRDGLGQPQHF
TGCGCCAGCAGCCAGGGCAGGGATGGGTTAGGCCAGCCCCAGCATTTT
>many|NA|TRBJ2-7|TRBV29-1
CSVGTNAYEQYF
TGCAGCGTTGGGACAAACGCCTACGAGCAGTACTTC
>NA|TRBD1|TRBJ1-2|TRBV7-2
CASSVQGAIGGYTF
TGTGCCAGCAGCGTACAGGGGGCTATAGGAGGCTACACCTTC
>few|NA|TRBJ1-1|TRBV7-8
CASSFLLHLTMNTEAFF
TGTGCCAGCAGCTTCCTTTTACACCTGACTATGAACACTGAAGCTTTCTTT
>few|NA|TRBJ2-7|TRBV10-1
CASSGIRGPLGEQYF
TGCGCCAGCAGTGGTATTAGGGGTCCCCTTGGCGAGCAGTACTTC
>few|TRBD2|TRBJ2-3|TRBV7-2
CASSLGLAGVFSDTQYF
TGTGCCAGCAGCTTAGGACTAGCGGGAGTTTTTTCAGATACGCAGTATTTT
>NA|NA|TRBJ2-2|TRBV20-1
CSASTSHTGELFF
TGCAGTGCTAGTACTAGTCACACCGGGGAGCTGTTTTTT
>NA|NA|TRBJ2-5|TRBV28
CASSLDLEHQETQYF
TGTGCCAGCAGTCTAGACCTGGAACACCAAGAGACCCAGTACTTC
>NA|NA|TRBJ2-2|TRBV5-6
CASSFTSGELFF
TGTGCCAGCAGCTTCACATCCGGGGAGCTGTTTTTT
>NA|TRBD2|TRBJ2-1|TRBV7-8
CASSPIPGGNNEQFF
TGTGCCAGCAGCCCAATCCCGGGAGGGAACAATGAGCAGTTCTTC
>NA|NA|TRBJ2-5|TRBV11-2
CASSLDPRGPYNEQYF
TGTGCCAGCAGCTTAGACCCCAGGGGCCCCTACAATGAGCAGTACTTC
>many|NA|TRBJ2-7|TRBV4-3
CASSQDLGLSYEQYF
TGCGCCAGCAGCCAAGATTTGGGGCTTTCCTACGAGCAGTACTTC
>NA|TRBD2|TRBJ2-1|TRBV6-2/TRBV6-3
CASSYSLAGAYNEQFF
TGTGCCAGCAGTTACTCGCTAGCGGGCGCCTACAATGAGCAGTTCTTC
>NA|NA|TRBJ1-1|TRBV11-2
CASSLGIKTPVGAFF
TGTGCCAGCAGCTTAGGCATCAAGACCCCCGTGGGAGCTTTCTTT
>few|NA|TRBJ2-4|TRBV4-2
CASSPERAGRTKNIQYF
TGTGCCAGCAGCCCCGAGAGGGCAGGGAGGACCAAAAACATTCAGTACTTC
>once|NA|TRBJ2-7|TRBV7-6
CASSLASGLGSYEQYF
TGTGCCAGCAGCTTGGCCTCAGGGTTGGGTTCCTACGAGCAGTACTTC
>NA|NA|TRBJ2-1|TRBV2
CASSEGGGAPYNEQFF
TGTGCCAGCAGTGAAGGAGGCGGTGCCCCCTACAATGAGCAGTTCTTC
>NA|NA|TRBJ1-2|TRBV6-2/TRBV6-3
CASSYVERDHDYTF
TGTGCCAGCAGTTACGTCGAAAGGGACCATGACTACACCTTC
>NA|NA|TRBJ2-1|TRBV29-1
CSAQPGRLSSYNEQFF
TGCAGCGCCCAACCGGGACGCCTCAGCTCCTACAATGAGCAGTTCTTC
>NA|TRBD2|TRBJ2-1|TRBV20-1
CSARSSGSFNEQFF
TGCAGTGCTAGGTCAAGCGGGAGTTTCAATGAGCAGTTCTTC
>NA|NA|TRBJ2-1|TRBV12-3/TRBV12-4
CASSSVSSGEQFF
TGTGCCAGCAGTTCGGTTTCGAGCGGTGAGCAGTTCTTC
>NA|NA|TRBJ2-1|TRBV9
CASSVPSTGGEQFF
TGTGCCAGCAGCGTTCCCTCGACAGGAGGTGAGCAGTTCTTC
>few|TRBD2|TRBJ2-3|TRBV28
CASSRPSGRVTDTQYF
TGTGCCAGCAGTAGACCTAGCGGGAGGGTCACAGATACGCAGTATTTT
>NA|NA|TRBJ2-3|TRBV9
CASSVGTLRTDTQYF
TGTGCCAGCAGCGTAGGGACTCTCCGCACAGATACGCAGTATTTT
>NA|NA|TRBJ1-6|TRBV4-3
CASSRGAGALNSPLHF
TGCGCCAGCAGCCGGGGCGCGGGGGCTCTGAATTCACCCCTCCACTTT
>few|TRBD2|TRBJ2-3|TRBV4-3
CASSLGLAGYNTQYF
TGCGCCAGCAGCCTCGGACTAGCGGGCTATAATACGCAGTATTTT
>NA|NA|TRBJ1-5|TRBV20-1
CSARVPGDNQPQHF
TGCAGTGCTAGAGTTCCAGGGGACAATCAGCCCCAGCATTTT
>NA|NA|TRBJ2-2|TRBV27
CASSLTYRLAGELFF
TGTGCCAGCAGTTTAACTTACAGGCTGGCCGGGGAGCTGTTTTTT
>NA|NA|TRBJ1-1|TRBV20-1
CSARDPQLNTEAFF
TGCAGTGCTAGAGATCCGCAGCTGAACACTGAAGCTTTCTTT
>NA|NA|TRBJ2-3|TRBV20-1
CSGASWGLSTDTQYF
TGCAGTGGAGCGTCCTGGGGGCTTAGCACAGATACGCAGTATTTT
>NA|NA|TRBJ1-2|TRBV7-8
CASSLEAGPLFYYGYTF
TGTGCCAGCAGCTTAGAGGCAGGCCCACTTTTCTACTATGGCTACACCTTC
>few|TRBD1|TRBJ1-1|TRBV5-1
CASSSEGQLNTEAFF
TGCGCCAGCAGCTCGGAGGGACAGCTGAACACTGAAGCTTTCTTT
>NA|NA|TRBJ1-5|TRBV12-3/TRBV12-4
CASSQHRVWQPQHF
TGTGCCAGCAGCCAGCACAGGGTTTGGCAGCCCCAGCATTTT
>few|TRBD2|TRBJ2-7|TRBV28
CASSQSRGDPYEQYF
TGTGCCAGCAGCCAAAGTCGGGGGGATCCCTACGAGCAGTACTTC
>NA|NA|TRBJ1-2|TRBV7-2
CASSLVGGPGQYGYTF
TGTGCCAGCAGCTTAGTTGGGGGTCCCGGCCAATATGGCTACACCTTC
>few|NA|TRBJ2-7|TRBV25-1
CASTLEFYNEQYF
TGTGCCAGCACTCTGGAATTCTACAATGAGCAGTACTTC